This TCR beta chain was sequenced during a study of response to subunit inactivated influenza vaccine. Using its own MiXCR run on the RT-PCR reads, TCRdb lists one record per CDR3 protein. There are about 700,000 distinct CDR3 sequences in the sample; around 16% occur only once, and 11% lies in the top ten. V was trimmed by 5 bases and J by 4 bases, leaving 26 bases between them. The CDR3 is 17 residues long. Per the germline V gene, CDR1 is DFQATT and CDR2 is SNEGSKA (reference sequence). The table lists this clonotype with a few counts. The sequence derives from a man aged 50 to 59 who received an inactivated influenza vaccine. The specimen was PBMCs from blood, collected 12 days after vaccination. The genes are TRBV20-1 and TRBJ1-2, with a tentative D call TRBD1 (5 bases). In DNA, the CDR3 is TGCAGTGCTCAAAGCGGTTTAAGTCGGGGGAGGATCTATGGCTACACCTTC. Amino acids: CSAQSGLSRGRIYGYTF.